What follows are 22 T cell receptor beta chains derived from one specimen sequenced in a study of CD4 T cells in relation to SARS-CoV-2 and coronaviruses. Using immunoSEQ multiplex PCR, the repertoire was profiled, and TCRdb retains in-frame clones only, with some absent. The sample has some 25,000 clones, more than 60% seen once. Unexposed donor CD4+ T cells date from about 2010-2019, before the COVID-19 pandemic. CD4+ T cells were isolated from the cells after 10 days of culture. These receptors lack a known antigen. Material for sequencing was CD4+ T cells from PBMCs, cultured in vitro. The source of these receptors is a human donor in good health.

The chain joins TRBV11-2 to TRBJ2-5; TRBD1 matches 10 bases. Losses at the gene ends were 5 bases for V and 1 base for J; bases not matched to a gene: 10. This CDR3 spans 17 amino acids. Per germline, CDR1 SGHAT and CDR2 FQNNGV. The DNA for the CDR3 is TGTGCCAGCAGCCCCAGCTGGGGACAGGGGATCCAAGAGACCCAGTACTTC. Amino acid sequence: CASSPSWGQGIQETQYF.

The chain carries TRBV19 and TRBJ1-3; D is undetermined. CDR3 length: 15 amino acids. CDR1 LNHDA and CDR2 SQIVND come from the germline V gene (reference sequence). The V end was cut by 3 bases, the J end by 0 bases, with 9 bases between. This CDR3 reads CASSMGGNSGNTIYF. The DNA for the CDR3 is TGTGCCAGTAGTATGGGCGGAAACTCTGGAAACACCATATATTTT. Drawing the rest from reference TRBV19 and TRBJ1-3, the complete variable domain is DGGITQSPKYLFRKEGQNVTLSCEQNLNHDAMYWYRQDPGQGLRLIYYSQIVNDFQKGDIAEGYSVSREKKESFPLTVTSAQKNPTAFYLCASSMGGNSGNTIYFGEGSWLTVV.

The rearrangement joins TRBV2 to TRBJ2-5, with D tentatively TRBD2 (5 bases). Germline assignment: CDR1 SNHLY and CDR2 FYNNEI. Trimming cost V 5 bases and J 0 bases, with 16 bases left between them. The CDR3 extends over 16 amino acids. CDR3 sequence: CASSRRRTPDQETQYF. The CDR3 nucleotides read TGTGCCAGCAGTAGGCGACGGACTCCAGACCAAGAGACCCAGTACTTC.

The chain carries TRBV3-1 (or the pseudogene TRBV3-2) and TRBJ2-6; D uncertain. Germline V lookup: CDR1 LGHDT, CDR2 YNNKEL (reference sequence). Trimming cost V 4 bases and J 0 bases, with 16 bases left between them. CDR3 length: 18 residues. CDR3 sequence (DNA): TGTGCCAGCAGCCTCCCAGGCTCGGCCACCTCTGGGGCCAACGTCCTGACTTTC. Protein: CASSLPGSATSGANVLTF.

The V call is TRBV28, the J call TRBJ2-7; 7 bases line up with TRBD1. The junction had 3 bases not matched to a gene; V was cut back by 5 bases and J by 2 bases. This CDR3 is 13 amino acids long. CDR1 is MDHEN, CDR2 SYDVKM, per germline. The CDR3, as DNA: TGTGCCAGCAGTCGGGACAGACCCTACGAGCAGTACTTC. Translated, it gives CASSRDRPYEQYF.

This chain joins TRBV2 and TRBJ2-4; perhaps TRBD2 as D (5 bases). The CDR3 has 16 residues. CDR1 is SNHLY and CDR2 is FYNNEI in the germline V gene. V lost 6 bases and J lost 0, with 15 bases in between. The CDR3 is CASRESGVLAKNIQYF. CDR3 bases: TGTGCCAGCAGGGAAAGCGGAGTACTAGCCAAAAACATTCAGTACTTC.

V gene TRBV7-2 combines with J gene TRBJ2-5; D unclear. This CDR3 comprises 11 residues. Trimming pared 5 bases from V and 4 bases from J, leaving 5 bases between. CDR1 and CDR2 from the germline V gene are SGHTA and FQGNSA. The CDR3 nucleotides are TGTGCCAGCAGCCCATCAGAGACCCAGTACTTC. Protein: CASSPSETQYF.

The chain uses TRBV6-2 or TRBV6-3 and TRBJ1-5; possibly TRBD1 for D (6 bases). V lost 5 bases and J 0 bases, leaving 20 bases between the germline ends. This CDR3 region has 18 residues. Germline V gene sequence: CDR1 MNHEY, CDR2 SVGEGT. CDR3 coding DNA: TGTGCCAGCAGTCACCCCAGGCAGGGGAGGGATAGCAATCAGCCCCAGCATTTT. As protein: CASSHPRQGRDSNQPQHF.

The rearrangement links TRBV5-1 to TRBJ2-5; D is unresolved. Germline CDR1 and CDR2: SGHRS and YFSETQ. This CDR3 is built from 10 residues. With 6 bases removed from V and 5 bases from J, the gap between germline ends came to 5 bases. CDR3 amino acids: CASTPETQYF. CDR3 in DNA: TGCGCCAGCACCCCGGAGACCCAGTACTTC.

This clone was seen just once. This chain uses TRBV14 with TRBJ2-3; TRBD2 matches at 7 bases. V was pared by 1 base and J by 5 bases, with 9 bases of the junction left unmatched. This CDR3 has 16 amino acids. Germline CDR1 and CDR2: SGHDN and FVKESK. CDR3 in amino acids: CASSQGLAARVDTQYF. The CDR3 bases are TGTGCCAGCAGCCAAGGCCTAGCGGCGAGGGTAGATACGCAGTATTTT.

The chain couples TRBV29-1 to TRBJ2-5, with 8 bases matching TRBD2. Trimming removed 1 base from V and 5 bases from J; junction bases left unmatched: 12. The length of the CDR3 is 16 residues. Germline V gene sequence: CDR1 SQVTM, CDR2 ANQGSEA. The CDR3 loop is CSVEGTGAGVGETQYF. The CDR3 DNA sequence: TGCAGCGTTGAAGGTACTGGAGCGGGGGTAGGGGAGACCCAGTACTTC.

This clone was detected a few times. J is TRBJ2-2 and V is TRBV10-2, with TRBD1 matching over 10 bases. CDR1 and CDR2 (germline): WSHSY, SAAADI. The CDR3 spans 16 residues. Germline trimming cut 4 bases from V and 4 bases from J; bases unmatched to any gene: 6. CDR3 protein: CASSVGDRGATGELFF. CDR3 DNA: TGCGCCAGCAGTGTAGGGGACAGGGGTGCCACCGGGGAGCTGTTTTTT.

This clone occurred once. The rearrangement joins TRBV5-6 to TRBJ1-1, with TRBD1 matching over 8 bases. CDR1 is SGHDT and CDR2 is YYEEEE in the germline V gene. The V segment lost 1 base and the J segment 1 base; nucleotides outside the gene matches: 3. The CDR3 runs 15 residues. Here the CDR3 reads CASSLLQGGNTEAFF. The CDR3 DNA reads as TGTGCCAGCAGCTTGTTACAGGGGGGGAACACTGAAGCTTTCTTT.

This clone was picked up one time. This sequence joins TRBV3-1 (or the pseudogene TRBV3-2) and TRBJ2-1; D is uncertain. V was pared by 0 bases and J by 4 bases, with 10 bases between. The germline V gene encodes CDR1 LGHDT and CDR2 YNNKEL (reference sequence). The CDR3 is made up of 15 amino acids. The CDR3 region has the DNA TGTGCCAGCAGCCAAGAGTCATCGGGTTACAATGAGCAGTTCTTC. This sequence encodes CASSQESSGYNEQFF.

This rearrangement joins TRBV20-1 to TRBJ2-7, with D tentatively TRBD2 (5 bases). Germline V CDR1 and CDR2: DFQATT, SNEGSKA (reference sequence). Trimming left V 4 bases short and J 4 bases short, with 8 bases between. The CDR3 has 11 residues. The CDR3 nucleotides read TGCAGTGCTAACCGCGGGTACGAGCAGTACTTC. The encoded protein is CSANRGYEQYF.

The V gene is TRBV30, the J gene TRBJ1-6; D might be TRBD1 (5 bases). The germline V gene has CDR1 GTSNPN and CDR2 SVGIG (reference sequence). The CDR3 is 13 amino acids. V dropped 2 bases and J dropped 7 bases, with 9 bases sitting between them. The CDR3 is CAWSTGQNSPLHF. For the CDR3, the DNA is TGTGCCTGGAGTACGGGGCAGAATTCACCCCTCCACTTT.

The chain carries TRBV6-6 and TRBJ1-4, with D hard to call. Germline CDR1 is MNHNY and CDR2 is SVGAGI (reference sequence). V gave up 4 bases and J gave up 7 bases, with 16 bases separating them. This CDR3 is built from 15 residues. The CDR3 loop is CASSSRTELGEKLFF. The CDR3 nucleotides read TGTGCCAGCAGTTCGCGAACGGAGCTAGGTGAAAAACTGTTTTTT.

The sample holds a few counts of this clone. This chain joins TRBV5-8 and TRBJ1-1; no firm D call. Germline V gene lookup returns CDR1 SGHTS and CDR2 YDEGEE. V lost 1 base and J lost 6, with 4 bases in between. The CDR3 has 11 residues. The CDR3 spells CASSLWAEAFF. The CDR3 bases are TGTGCCAGCAGCTTGTGGGCTGAAGCTTTCTTT.

The rearrangement joins TRBV5-1 to TRBJ1-2; D might be TRBD1 (5 bases). CDR3 length: 13 residues. The V gene's germline CDR1 is SGHRS and CDR2 YFSETQ. Trimming removed 2 bases at V and 8 bases at J, with 13 bases between. Here the CDR3 DNA reads TGCGCCAGCAGCTTTGGCGTCAGGGAAGGCTACACCTTC. It codes for CASSFGVREGYTF.

V and J are TRBV10-3 and TRBJ2-5; 8 bases are a match to TRBD2. The CDR3 totals 13 residues. Germline V gives CDR1 ENHRY, CDR2 SYGVKD. J lost 5 bases, V lost 8 bases, and 7 bases had no gene match. CDR3 sequence: CAIGAGGGETQYF. The DNA for the CDR3 is TGTGCCATCGGTGCGGGGGGCGGGGAGACCCAGTACTTC.

The chain recombines TRBV29-1 with TRBJ1-5; weak D call: TRBD1 (5 bases). The ends were cut back, 2 bases at V and 4 bases at J, with 9 bases in the middle. Per germline, CDR1 SQVTM and CDR2 ANQGSEA. The CDR3 runs 13 residues. Written as DNA, the CDR3 is TGCAGCGTTGAAACTAACAGGAATCAGCCCCAGCATTTT. Its translation: CSVETNRNQPQHF. The full variable domain, rest sourced from reference TRBV29-1 and TRBJ1-5, is SAVISQKPSRDICQRGTSLTIQCQVDSQVTMMFWYRQQPGQSLTLIATANQGSEATYESGFVIDKFPISRPNLTFSTLTVSNMSPEDSSIYLCSVETNRNQPQHFGDGTRLSIL.

The J gene is TRBJ2-2, the V gene TRBV4-3, with TRBD2 matching 9 bases. CDR1 LGHNA and CDR2 YSLEER come from the germline V gene. V was pared by 0 bases and J by 0 bases, with 11 bases of the junction left unmatched. The CDR3 is 20 amino acids. CDR3 coding DNA: TGCGCCAGCAGCCAAGAACAGTGGACTAGCGCCGCCGCGAACACCGGGGAGCTGTTTTTT. Amino acids: CASSQEQWTSAAANTGELFF.